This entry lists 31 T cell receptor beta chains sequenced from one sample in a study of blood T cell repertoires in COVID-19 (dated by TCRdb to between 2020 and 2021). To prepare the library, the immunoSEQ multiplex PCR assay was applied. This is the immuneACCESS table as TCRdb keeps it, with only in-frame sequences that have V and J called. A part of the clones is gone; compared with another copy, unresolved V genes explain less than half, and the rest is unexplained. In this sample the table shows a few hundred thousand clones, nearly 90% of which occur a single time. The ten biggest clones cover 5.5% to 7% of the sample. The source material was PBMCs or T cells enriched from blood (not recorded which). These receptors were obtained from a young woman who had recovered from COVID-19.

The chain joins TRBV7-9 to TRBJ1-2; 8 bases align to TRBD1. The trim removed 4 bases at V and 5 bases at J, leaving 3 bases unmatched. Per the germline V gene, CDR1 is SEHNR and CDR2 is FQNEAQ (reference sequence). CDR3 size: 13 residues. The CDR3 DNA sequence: TGTGCCAGCAGCTCGACAGGGGTTTATGGCTACACCTTC. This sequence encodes CASSSTGVYGYTF.

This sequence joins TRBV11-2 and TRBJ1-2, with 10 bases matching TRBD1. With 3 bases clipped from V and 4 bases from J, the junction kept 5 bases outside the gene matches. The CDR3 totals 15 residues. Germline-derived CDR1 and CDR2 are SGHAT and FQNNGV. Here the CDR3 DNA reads TGTGCCAGCAGCTTTACGACAGGGGGCATCTATGGCTACACCTTC. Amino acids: CASSFTTGGIYGYTF. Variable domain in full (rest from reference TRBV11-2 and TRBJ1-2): EAGVAQSPRYKIIEKRQSVAFWCNPISGHATLYWYQQILGQGPKLLIQFQNNGVVDDSQLPKDRFSAERLKGVDSTLKIQPAKLEDSAVYLCASSFTTGGIYGYTFGSGTRLTVV.

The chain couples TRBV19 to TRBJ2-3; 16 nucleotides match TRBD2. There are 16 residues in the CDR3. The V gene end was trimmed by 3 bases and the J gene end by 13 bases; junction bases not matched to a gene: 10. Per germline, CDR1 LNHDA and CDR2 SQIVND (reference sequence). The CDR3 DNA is TGTGCCAGTAGTATTTCTGGTGGGACTAGCGGGGGGGCGGAGTATTTT. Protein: CASSISGGTSGGAEYF.

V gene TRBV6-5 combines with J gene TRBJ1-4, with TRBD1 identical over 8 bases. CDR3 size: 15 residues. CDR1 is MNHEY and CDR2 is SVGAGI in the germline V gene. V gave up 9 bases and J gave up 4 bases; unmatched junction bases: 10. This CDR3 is CASKPGQGLNEKLFF. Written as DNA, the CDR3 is TGTGCCAGTAAGCCTGGACAGGGTCTTAATGAAAAACTGTTTTTT.

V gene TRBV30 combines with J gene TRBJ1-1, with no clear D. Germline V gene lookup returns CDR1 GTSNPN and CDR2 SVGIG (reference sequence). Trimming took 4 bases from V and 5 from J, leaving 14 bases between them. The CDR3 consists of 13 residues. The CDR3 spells CAWTKRGSTEAFF. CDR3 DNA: TGTGCCTGGACCAAAAGAGGGAGTACTGAAGCTTTCTTT.

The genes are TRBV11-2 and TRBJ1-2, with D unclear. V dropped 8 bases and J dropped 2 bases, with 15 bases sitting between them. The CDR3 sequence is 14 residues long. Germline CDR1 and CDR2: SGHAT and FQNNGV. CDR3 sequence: CASSGWQSNYGYTF. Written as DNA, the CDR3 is TGTGCCAGCTCCGGGTGGCAGTCAAACTATGGCTACACCTTC.

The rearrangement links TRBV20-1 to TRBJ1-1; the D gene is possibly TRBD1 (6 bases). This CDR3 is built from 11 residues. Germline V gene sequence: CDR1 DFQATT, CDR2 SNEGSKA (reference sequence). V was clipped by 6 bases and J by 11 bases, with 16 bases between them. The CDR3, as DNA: TGCAGTGCCGAGGGGGATAGGCCTGCTTTCTTT. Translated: CSAEGDRPAFF.

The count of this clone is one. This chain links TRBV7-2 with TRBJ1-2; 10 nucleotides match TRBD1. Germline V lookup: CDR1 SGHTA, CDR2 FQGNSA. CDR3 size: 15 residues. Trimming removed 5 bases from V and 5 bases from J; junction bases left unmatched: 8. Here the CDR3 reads CASSPSTGGKYGYTF. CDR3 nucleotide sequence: TGTGCCAGCAGCCCATCGACAGGGGGCAAGTATGGCTACACCTTC.

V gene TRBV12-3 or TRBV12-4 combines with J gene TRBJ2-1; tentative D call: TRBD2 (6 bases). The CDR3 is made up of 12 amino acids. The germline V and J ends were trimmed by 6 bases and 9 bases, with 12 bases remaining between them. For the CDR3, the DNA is TGTGCCAGCAGCCCGGCCGGGAGTGAGCAGTTCTTC. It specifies CASSPAGSEQFF.

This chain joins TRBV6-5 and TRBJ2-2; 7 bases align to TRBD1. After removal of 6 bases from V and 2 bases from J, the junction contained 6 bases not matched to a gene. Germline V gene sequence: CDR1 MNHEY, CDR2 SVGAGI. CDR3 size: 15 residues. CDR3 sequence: CASSPGQTNTGELFF. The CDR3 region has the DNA TGTGCCAGCAGCCCGGGACAGACCAACACCGGGGAGCTGTTTTTT.

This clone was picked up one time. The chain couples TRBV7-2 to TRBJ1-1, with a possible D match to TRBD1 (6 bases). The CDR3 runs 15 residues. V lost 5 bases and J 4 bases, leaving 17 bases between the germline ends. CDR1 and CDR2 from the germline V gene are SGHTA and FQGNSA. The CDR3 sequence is CASSPAFRGGTEAFF. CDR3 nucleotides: TGTGCCAGCAGCCCGGCATTTAGGGGGGGCACTGAAGCTTTCTTT.

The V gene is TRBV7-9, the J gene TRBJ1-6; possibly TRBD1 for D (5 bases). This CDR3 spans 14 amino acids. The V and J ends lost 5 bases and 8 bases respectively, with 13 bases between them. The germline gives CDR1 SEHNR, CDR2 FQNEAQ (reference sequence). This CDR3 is CASSLRDPDSPLHF. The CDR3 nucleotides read TGTGCCAGCAGCCTGCGGGACCCAGATTCACCCCTCCACTTT.

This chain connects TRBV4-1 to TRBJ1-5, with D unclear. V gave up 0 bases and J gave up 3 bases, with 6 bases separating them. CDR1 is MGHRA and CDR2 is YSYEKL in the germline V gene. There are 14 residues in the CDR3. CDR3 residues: CASSQEGHNQPQHF. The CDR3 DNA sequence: TGCGCCAGCAGCCAAGAGGGCCACAATCAGCCCCAGCATTTT.

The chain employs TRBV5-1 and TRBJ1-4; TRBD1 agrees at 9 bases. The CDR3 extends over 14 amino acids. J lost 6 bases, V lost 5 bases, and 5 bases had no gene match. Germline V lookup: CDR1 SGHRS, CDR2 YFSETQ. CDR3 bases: TGCGCCAGCAGAGTGGGACAGGGATATGAAAAACTGTTTTTT. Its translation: CASRVGQGYEKLFF.

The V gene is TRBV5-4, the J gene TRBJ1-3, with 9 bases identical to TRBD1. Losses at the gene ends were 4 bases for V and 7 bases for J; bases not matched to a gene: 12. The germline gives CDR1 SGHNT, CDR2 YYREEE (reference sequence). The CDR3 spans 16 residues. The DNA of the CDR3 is TGTGCCAGCAGCCCGGGACAGGGACGTATGGGGAACACCATATATTTT. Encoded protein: CASSPGQGRMGNTIYF.

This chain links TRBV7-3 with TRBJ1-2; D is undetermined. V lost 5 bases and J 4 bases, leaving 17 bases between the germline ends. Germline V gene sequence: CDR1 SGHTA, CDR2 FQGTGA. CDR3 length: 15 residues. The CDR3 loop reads CASSPARDSAYGYTF. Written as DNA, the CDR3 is TGTGCCAGCAGCCCCGCGCGAGACTCGGCCTATGGCTACACCTTC. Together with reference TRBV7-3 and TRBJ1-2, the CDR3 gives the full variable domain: GAGVSQTPSNKVTEKGKYVELRCDPISGHTALYWYRQSLGQGPEFLIYFQGTGAADDSGLPNDRFFAVRPEGSVSTLKIQRTERGDSAVYLCASSPARDSAYGYTFGSGTRLTVV.

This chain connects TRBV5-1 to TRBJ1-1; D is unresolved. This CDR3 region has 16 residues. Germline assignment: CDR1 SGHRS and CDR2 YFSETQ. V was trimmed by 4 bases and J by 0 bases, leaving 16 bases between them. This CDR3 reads CASSLGEGTVNTEAFF. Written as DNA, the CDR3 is TGCGCCAGCAGCCTCGGGGAGGGCACCGTGAACACTGAAGCTTTCTTT.

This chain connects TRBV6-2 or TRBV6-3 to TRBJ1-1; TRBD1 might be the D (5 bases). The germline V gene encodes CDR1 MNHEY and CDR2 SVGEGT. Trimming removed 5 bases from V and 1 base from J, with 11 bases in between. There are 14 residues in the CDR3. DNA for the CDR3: TGTGCCAGCAGTCCGGGACTTTGGAACACTGAAGCTTTCTTT. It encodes CASSPGLWNTEAFF.

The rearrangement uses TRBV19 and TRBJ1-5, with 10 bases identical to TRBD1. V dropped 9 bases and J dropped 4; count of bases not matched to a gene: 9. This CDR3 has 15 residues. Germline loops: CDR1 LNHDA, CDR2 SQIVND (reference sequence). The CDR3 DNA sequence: TGTGCCAGCTGTACCGGGACAGGGGATAATCAGCCCCAGCATTTT. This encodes CASCTGTGDNQPQHF.

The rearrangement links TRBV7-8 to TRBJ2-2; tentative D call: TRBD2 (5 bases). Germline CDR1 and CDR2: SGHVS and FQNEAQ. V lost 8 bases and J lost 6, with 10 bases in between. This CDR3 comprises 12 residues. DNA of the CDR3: TGTGCCAGCCAAGAGGGTGCCGGGGAGCTGTTTTTT. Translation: CASQEGAGELFF.

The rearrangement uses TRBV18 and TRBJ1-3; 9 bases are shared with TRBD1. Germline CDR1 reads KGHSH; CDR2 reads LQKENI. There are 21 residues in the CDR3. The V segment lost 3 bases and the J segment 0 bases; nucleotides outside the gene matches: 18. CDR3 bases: TGTGCCAGCTCACCCGGTTACCGGACAGGGGTCAACAAGAGCTCTGGAAACACCATATATTTT. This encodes CASSPGYRTGVNKSSGNTIYF. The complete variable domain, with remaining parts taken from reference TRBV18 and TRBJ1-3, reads NAGVMQNPRHLVRRRGQEARLRCSPMKGHSHVYWYRQLPEEGLKFMVYLQKENIIDESGMPKERFSAEFPKEGPSILRIQQVVRGDSAAYFCASSPGYRTGVNKSSGNTIYFGEGSWLTVV.

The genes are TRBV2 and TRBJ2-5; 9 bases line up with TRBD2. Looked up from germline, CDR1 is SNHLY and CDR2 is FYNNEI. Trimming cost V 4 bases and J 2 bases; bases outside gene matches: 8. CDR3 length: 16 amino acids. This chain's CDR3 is CASSAVSGGIQETQYF. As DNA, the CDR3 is TGTGCCAGCAGTGCTGTTAGCGGGGGAATTCAAGAGACCCAGTACTTC.

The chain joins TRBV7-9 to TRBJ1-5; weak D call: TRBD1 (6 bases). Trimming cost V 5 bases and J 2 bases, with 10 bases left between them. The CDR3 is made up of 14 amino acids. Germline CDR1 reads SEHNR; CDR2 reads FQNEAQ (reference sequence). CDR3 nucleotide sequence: TGTGCCAGCAGCCAGGGGCAGGGCAATCAGCCCCAGCATTTT. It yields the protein CASSQGQGNQPQHF.

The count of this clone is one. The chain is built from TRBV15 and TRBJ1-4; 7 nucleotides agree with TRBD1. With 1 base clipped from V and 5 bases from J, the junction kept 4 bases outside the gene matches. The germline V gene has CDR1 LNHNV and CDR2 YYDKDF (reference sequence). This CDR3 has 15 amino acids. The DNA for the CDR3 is TGTGCCACCAGCAGAGCAGGGACAGTCAATGAAAAACTGTTTTTT. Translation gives CATSRAGTVNEKLFF.

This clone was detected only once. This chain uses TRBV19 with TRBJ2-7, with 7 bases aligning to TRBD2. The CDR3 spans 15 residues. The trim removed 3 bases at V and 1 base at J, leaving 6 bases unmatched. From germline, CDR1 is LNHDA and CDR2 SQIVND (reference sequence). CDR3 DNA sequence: TGTGCCAGTAGTATTGGGACCGGGAGGTCCTACGAGCAGTACTTC. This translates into CASSIGTGRSYEQYF. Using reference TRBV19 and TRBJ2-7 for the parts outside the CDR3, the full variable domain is DGGITQSPKYLFRKEGQNVTLSCEQNLNHDAMYWYRQDPGQGLRLIYYSQIVNDFQKGDIAEGYSVSREKKESFPLTVTSAQKNPTAFYLCASSIGTGRSYEQYFGPGTRLTVT.

The CDR3 nucleotides are TGTGCCAGCAGTACTCACTTGATCTCTGGAAACACCATATATTTT. Protein: CASSTHLISGNTIYF. The chain joins TRBV2 to TRBJ1-3, with D uncertain. Germline V gene sequence: CDR1 SNHLY, CDR2 FYNNEI. V was clipped by 5 bases and J by 0 bases, with 11 bases between them. CDR3 size: 15 residues.

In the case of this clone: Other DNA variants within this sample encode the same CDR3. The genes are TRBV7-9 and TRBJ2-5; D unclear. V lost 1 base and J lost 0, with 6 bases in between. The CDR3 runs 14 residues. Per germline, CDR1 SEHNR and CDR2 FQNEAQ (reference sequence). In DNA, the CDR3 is TGTGCCAGCAGCTTAGGCGCGTACCAAGAGACCCAGTACTTC. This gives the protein CASSLGAYQETQYF.

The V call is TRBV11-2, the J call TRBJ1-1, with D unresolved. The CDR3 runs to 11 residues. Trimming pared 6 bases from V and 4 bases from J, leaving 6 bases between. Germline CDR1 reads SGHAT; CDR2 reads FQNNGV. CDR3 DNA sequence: TGTGCCAGCAGTCGGGGCACTGAAGCTTTCTTT. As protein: CASSRGTEAFF.

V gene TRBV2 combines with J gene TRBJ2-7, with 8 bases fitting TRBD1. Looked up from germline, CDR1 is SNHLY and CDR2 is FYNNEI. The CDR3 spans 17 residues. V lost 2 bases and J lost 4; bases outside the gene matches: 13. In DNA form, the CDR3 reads TGTGCCAGCAGTGAAAAGGGGAGAGACAGGGGCCGATACGAGCAGTACTTC. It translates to CASSEKGRDRGRYEQYF.

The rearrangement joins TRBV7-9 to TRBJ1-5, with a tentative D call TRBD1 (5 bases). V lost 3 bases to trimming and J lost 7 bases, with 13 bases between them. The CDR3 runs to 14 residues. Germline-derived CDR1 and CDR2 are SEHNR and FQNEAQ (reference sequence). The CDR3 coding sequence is TGTGCCAGCAGCTTGGTAGGGGCCCGGCAGCCCCAGCATTTT. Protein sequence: CASSLVGARQPQHF.

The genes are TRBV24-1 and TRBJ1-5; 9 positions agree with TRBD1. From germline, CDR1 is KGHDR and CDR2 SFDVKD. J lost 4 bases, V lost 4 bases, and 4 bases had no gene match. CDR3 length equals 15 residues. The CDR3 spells CATSEQGAGNQPQHF. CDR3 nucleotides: TGTGCCACCAGTGAACAGGGGGCGGGTAATCAGCCCCAGCATTTT.